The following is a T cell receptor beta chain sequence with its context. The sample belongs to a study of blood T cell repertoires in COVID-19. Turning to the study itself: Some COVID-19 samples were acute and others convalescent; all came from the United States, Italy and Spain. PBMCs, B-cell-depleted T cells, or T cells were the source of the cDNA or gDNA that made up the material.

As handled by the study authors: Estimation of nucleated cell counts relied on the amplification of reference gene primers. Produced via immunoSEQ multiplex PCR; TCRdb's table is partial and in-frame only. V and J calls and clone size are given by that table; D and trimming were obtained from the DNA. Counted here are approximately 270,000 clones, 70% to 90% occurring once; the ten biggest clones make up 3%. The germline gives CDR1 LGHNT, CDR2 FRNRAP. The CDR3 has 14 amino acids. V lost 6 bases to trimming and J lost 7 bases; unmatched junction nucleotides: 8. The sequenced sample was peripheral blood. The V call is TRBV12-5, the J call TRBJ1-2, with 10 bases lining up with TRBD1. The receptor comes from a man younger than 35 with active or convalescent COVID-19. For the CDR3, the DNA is TGTGCTAGTGGCCCCGACCGGGACAGGGGTGGCTACACCTTC. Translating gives CASGPDRDRGGYTF.